The 8 T cell receptor beta chains below were found in one sample sequenced in a study of CD8+ T cells in alopecia areata. TCR sequencing used cDNA made by reverse transcription of extracted RNA. Sequenced by immunoSEQ multiplex PCR; TCRdb stores in-frame clones only, minus some. This repertoire shows a few hundred thousand clones, 30% to 40% found once; its top ten account for 0.48%. Described treatment: oral pan-JAK inhibitor, 5-10 mg twice daily. Sequencing used CD4+ T cells sorted from blood, obtained at approximately week 34, from a patient treated with tofacitinib. Every receptor here comes from a human donor with alopecia areata.

The chain uses TRBV5-1 and TRBJ2-2, with D unclear. The CDR3 is made up of 15 amino acids. Germline V gene data show CDR1 as SGHRS and CDR2 as YFSETQ. Trimming shortened V by 4 bases and J by 1 base, and 11 bases separated the two germline ends. The CDR3 region is CASSLWAENTGELFF. The CDR3 DNA reads TGCGCCAGCAGCCTTTGGGCAGAGAACACCGGGGAGCTGTTTTTT. The variable domain in full, with the rest retrieved from reference TRBV5-1 and TRBJ2-2, is KAGVTQTPRYLIKTRGQQVTLSCSPISGHRSVSWYQQTPGQGLQFLFEYFSETQRNKGNFPGRFSGRQFSNSRSEMNVSTLELGDSALYLCASSLWAENTGELFFGEGSRLTVL.

The chain is built from TRBV28 and TRBJ2-3; 7 nucleotides line up with TRBD2. This CDR3 is 14 amino acids long. Unmatched junction bases numbered 4, after V lost 3 bases and J lost 4 bases. Per germline, CDR1 MDHEN and CDR2 SYDVKM. CDR3: CASSFGLAADTQYF. CDR3 DNA sequence: TGTGCCAGCAGTTTTGGGCTAGCGGCAGATACGCAGTATTTT.

This chain connects TRBV5-4 to TRBJ2-7, with 9 positions matching TRBD1. Looked up from germline, CDR1 is SGHNT and CDR2 is YYREEE (reference sequence). This CDR3 has 16 residues. The J segment lost 3 bases and the V segment lost 4 bases, leaving 11 bases of the junction unmatched. The CDR3 loop reads CASSPGGTGGFYEQYF. The DNA for the CDR3 is TGTGCCAGCAGCCCGGGGGGCACAGGGGGCTTCTACGAGCAGTACTTC.

This sequence joins TRBV9 and TRBJ2-2; TRBD1 might be the D (6 bases). Trimming took 4 bases from V and 4 from J, leaving 14 bases between them. CDR3 length: 15 residues. Germline values: CDR1 SGDLS, CDR2 YYNGEE. DNA for the CDR3: TGTGCCAGCAGCATCAGGACAGAGCCCACCGGGGAGCTGTTTTTT. Translation gives CASSIRTEPTGELFF.

This clone was recorded a few times. The chain employs TRBV2 and TRBJ1-1, with no clear D. V shed 2 bases and J shed 0 bases, with 7 bases lying between them. The CDR3 contains 14 residues. Germline V CDR1 and CDR2: SNHLY, FYNNEI. The CDR3 reads CASSESGVNTEAFF. The DNA of the CDR3 is TGTGCCAGCAGTGAAAGCGGAGTGAACACTGAAGCTTTCTTT.

The gene calls are TRBV18 and TRBJ2-1, with 7 nucleotides matching TRBD1. Germline V gene data show CDR1 as KGHSH and CDR2 as LQKENI. CDR3 size: 14 residues. V trimming: 9 bases; J trimming: 6 bases; junction bases outside the gene matches: 11. CDR3 DNA sequence: TGTGCCAGTTGCACGACTCACAGGGGCAATGAGCAGTTCTTC. Translated: CASCTTHRGNEQFF. Filled out from reference TRBV18 and TRBJ2-1, the complete variable domain reads NAGVMQNPRHLVRRRGQEARLRCSPMKGHSHVYWYRQLPEEGLKFMVYLQKENIIDESGMPKERFSAEFPKEGPSILRIQQVVRGDSAAYFCASCTTHRGNEQFFGPGTRLTVL.

The chain employs TRBV7-9 and TRBJ2-5; D might be TRBD1 (6 bases). Germline loops: CDR1 SEHNR, CDR2 FQNEAQ (reference sequence). V dropped 4 bases and J dropped 2 bases, with 14 bases sitting between them. The length of the CDR3 is 15 residues. CDR3 nucleotides: TGTGCCAGCAGCTACACTTGGGGGACACAAGAGACCCAGTACTTC. It translates to CASSYTWGTQETQYF.

The chain couples TRBV14 to TRBJ2-1, with 8 positions matching TRBD2. CDR1 and CDR2 (germline): SGHDN, FVKESK. The CDR3 totals 15 residues. V lost 7 bases and J lost 2; bases outside the gene matches: 7. The CDR3 here is CASNMIAGPYNEQFF. CDR3 nucleotides: TGTGCCAGCAACATGATAGCGGGGCCCTACAATGAGCAGTTCTTC.